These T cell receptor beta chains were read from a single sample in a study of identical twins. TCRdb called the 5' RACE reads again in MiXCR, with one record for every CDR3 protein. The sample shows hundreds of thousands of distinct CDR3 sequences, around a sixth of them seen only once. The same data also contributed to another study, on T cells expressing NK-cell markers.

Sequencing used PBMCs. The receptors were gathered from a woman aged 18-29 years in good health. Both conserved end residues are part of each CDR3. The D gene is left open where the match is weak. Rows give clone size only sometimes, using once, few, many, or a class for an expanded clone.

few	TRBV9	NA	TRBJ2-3	TGTGCCAGCAGCGTAGTGTCAGTGAGCACAGATACGCAGTATTTT	CASSVVSVSTDTQYF
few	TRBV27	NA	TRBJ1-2	TGTGCCAGCAGACCCGGGGGGGCCTCTCCCAACTATGGCTACACCTTC	CASRPGGASPNYGYTF
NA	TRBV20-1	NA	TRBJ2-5	TGCAGTGTGGTGTCCCGCCAAGAGACCCAGTACTTC	CSVVSRQETQYF
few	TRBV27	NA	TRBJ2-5	TGTGCCAGCCGGATGTTACAGGGACGACAAGAGACCCAGTACTTC	CASRMLQGRQETQYF
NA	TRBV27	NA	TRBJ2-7	TGTGCCAGCAGTTTACGCGGTAGTTTGGTTGGCTACGAGCAGTACTTC	CASSLRGSLVGYEQYF
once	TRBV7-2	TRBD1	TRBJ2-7	TGTGCCAGCAGTCGACAGGGGATGGGGGAGCAGTACTTC	CASSRQGMGEQYF
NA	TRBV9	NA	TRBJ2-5	TGTGCCAGCAAACCGGACAGAACGACAGAGACCCAGTACTTC	CASKPDRTTETQYF
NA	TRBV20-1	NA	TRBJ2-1	TGCAGTGCTAGCCAGAGGACACCGTACAATGAGCAGTTCTTC	CSASQRTPYNEQFF
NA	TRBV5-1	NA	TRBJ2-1	TGCGCCAGCAGCTTTCAAAGCTGGGATGAGCAGTTCTTC	CASSFQSWDEQFF
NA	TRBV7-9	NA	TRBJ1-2	TGTGCCAGCAGTCCCGGACAGTGGGACTACACCTTC	CASSPGQWDYTF
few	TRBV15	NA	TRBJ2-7	TGTGCCACCAGCAGCAGGGACGCACCCACCTACGAGCAGTACTTC	CATSSRDAPTYEQYF